The present T cell receptor (beta chain) was sequenced within a study of T cell changes during pregnancy in multiple sclerosis. CDR3 length equals 17 residues. Germline CDR1 SGHTA, CDR2 FQGNSA. V was pared by 2 bases and J by 1 base, with 6 bases of the junction left unmatched. Method: immunoSEQ multiplex PCR; TCRdb's copy keeps in-frame clones and lacks some. This sample yields fewer than 90,000 clones, of which 90% to 95% are seen a single time; about 1.3% belongs to the top ten. The receptor was derived from a female donor in good health, enrolled as a control in a pregnancy study. The sequenced sample was peripheral blood, obtained in the third trimester of pregnancy. The chain has TRBV7-2 and TRBJ2-3, with TRBD1 identical over 10 bases. The CDR3 loop reads CASSLPGQGGGTDTQYF. The CDR3 bases are TGTGCCAGCAGCTTACCCGGACAGGGGGGTGGCACAGATACGCAGTATTTT.